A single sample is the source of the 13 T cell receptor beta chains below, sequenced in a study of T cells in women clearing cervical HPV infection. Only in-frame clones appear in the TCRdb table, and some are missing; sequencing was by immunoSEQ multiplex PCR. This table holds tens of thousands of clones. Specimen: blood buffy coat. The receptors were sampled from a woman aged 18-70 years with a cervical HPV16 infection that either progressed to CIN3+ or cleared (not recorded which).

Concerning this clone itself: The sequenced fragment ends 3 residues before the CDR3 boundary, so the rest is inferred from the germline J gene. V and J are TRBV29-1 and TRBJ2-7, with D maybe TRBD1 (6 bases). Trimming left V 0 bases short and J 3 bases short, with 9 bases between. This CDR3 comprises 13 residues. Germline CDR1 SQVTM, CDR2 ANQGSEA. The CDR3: CSVEDVDSYEQYF. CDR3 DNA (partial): TGCAGCGTTGAAGATGTGGACAGCTACGAG.

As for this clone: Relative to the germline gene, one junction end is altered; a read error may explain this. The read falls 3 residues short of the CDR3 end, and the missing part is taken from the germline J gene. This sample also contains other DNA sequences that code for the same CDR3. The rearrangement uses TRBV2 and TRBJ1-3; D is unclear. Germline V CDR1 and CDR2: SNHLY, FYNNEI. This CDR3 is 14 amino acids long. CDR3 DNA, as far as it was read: TGTGCCAGTAGTGAAGAAGGGTTCGGAAACACC. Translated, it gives CASSEEGFGNT. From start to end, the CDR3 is CASSEEGFGNTIYF. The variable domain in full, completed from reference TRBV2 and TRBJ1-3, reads EPEVTQTPSHQVTQMGQEVILRCVPISNHLYFYWYRQILGQKVEFLVSFYNNEISEKSEIFDDQFSVERPDGSNFTLKIRSTKLEDSAMYFCASSEEGFGNTIYFGEGSWLTVV.

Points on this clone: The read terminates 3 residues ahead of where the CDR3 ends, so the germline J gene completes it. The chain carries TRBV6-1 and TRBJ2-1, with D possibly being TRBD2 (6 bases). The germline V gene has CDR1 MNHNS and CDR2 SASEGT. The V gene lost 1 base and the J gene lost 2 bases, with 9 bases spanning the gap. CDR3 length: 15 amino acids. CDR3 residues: CASSEGGTAYNEQFF. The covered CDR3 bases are TGTGCCAGCAGTGAAGGAGGGACTGCCTACAATGAG.

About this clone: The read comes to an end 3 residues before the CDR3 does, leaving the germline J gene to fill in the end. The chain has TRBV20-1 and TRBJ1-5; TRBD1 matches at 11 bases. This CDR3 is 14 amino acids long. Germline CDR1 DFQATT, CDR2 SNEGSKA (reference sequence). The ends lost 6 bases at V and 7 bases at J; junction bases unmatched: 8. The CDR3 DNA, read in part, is TGCAGTGCCCCCGGGACAGGGGGGGGACAGCCC. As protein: CSAPGTGGGQP. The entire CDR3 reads CSAPGTGGGQPQHF.

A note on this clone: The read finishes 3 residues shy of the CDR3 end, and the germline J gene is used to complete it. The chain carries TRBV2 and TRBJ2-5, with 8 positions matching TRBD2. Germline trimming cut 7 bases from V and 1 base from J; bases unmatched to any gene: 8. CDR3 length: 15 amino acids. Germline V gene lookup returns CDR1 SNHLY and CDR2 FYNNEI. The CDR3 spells CASTPPGGAQETQYF. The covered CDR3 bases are TGTGCCAGCACCCCACCGGGGGGGGCCCAAGAGACC.

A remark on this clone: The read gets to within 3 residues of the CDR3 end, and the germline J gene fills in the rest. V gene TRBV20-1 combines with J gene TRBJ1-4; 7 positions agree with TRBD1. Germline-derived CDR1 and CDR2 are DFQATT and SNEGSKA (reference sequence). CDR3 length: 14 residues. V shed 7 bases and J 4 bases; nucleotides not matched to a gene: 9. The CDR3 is CSVKQGGGNEKLFF. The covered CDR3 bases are TGCAGTGTCAAGCAGGGGGGTGGTAATGAAAAA.

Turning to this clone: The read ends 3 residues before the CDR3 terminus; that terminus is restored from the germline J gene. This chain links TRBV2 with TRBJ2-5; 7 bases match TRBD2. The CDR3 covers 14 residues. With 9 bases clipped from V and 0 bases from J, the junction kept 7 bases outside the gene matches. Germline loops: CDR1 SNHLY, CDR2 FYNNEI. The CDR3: CARGLGTNQETQYF. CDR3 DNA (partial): TGTGCCAGGGGATTAGGGACTAACCAAGAGACC.

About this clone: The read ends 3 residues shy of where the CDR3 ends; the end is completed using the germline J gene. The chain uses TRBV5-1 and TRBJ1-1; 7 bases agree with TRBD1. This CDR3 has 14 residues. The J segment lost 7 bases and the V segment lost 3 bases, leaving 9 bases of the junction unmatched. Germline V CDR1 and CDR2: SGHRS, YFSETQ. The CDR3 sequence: CASSWGDSSGEAFF. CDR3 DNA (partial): TGCGCCAGCAGCTGGGGGGACAGTAGTGGTGAA. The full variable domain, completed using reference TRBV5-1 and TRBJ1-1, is KAGVTQTPRYLIKTRGQQVTLSCSPISGHRSVSWYQQTPGQGLQFLFEYFSETQRNKGNFPGRFSGRQFSNSRSEMNVSTLELGDSALYLCASSWGDSSGEAFFGQGTRLTVV.

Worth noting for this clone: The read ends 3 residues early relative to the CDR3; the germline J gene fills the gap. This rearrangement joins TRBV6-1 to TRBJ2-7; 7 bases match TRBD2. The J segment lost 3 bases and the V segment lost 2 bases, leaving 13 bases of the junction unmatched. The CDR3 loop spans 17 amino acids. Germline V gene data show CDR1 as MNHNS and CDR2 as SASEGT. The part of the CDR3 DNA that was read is TGTGCCAGCAGTGAAAGAGTTGGAGCGGGGATAAACTACGAG. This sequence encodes CASSERVGAGINYE. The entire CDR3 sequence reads CASSERVGAGINYEQYF.

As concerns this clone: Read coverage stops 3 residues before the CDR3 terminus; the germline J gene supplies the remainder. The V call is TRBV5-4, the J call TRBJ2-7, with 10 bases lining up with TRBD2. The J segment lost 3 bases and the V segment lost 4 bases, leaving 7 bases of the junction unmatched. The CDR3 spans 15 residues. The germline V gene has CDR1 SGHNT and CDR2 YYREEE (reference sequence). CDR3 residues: CASSASGTSDYEQYF. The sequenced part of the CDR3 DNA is TGTGCCAGCAGCGCCTCCGGGACTAGCGACTACGAG.

The CDR3 loop reads CASSLYREQPQHF. The CDR3 DNA, read in part, is TGTGCCAGCTCACTTTACAGGGAACAGCCC. The chain employs TRBV18 and TRBJ1-5, with a weak D call TRBD1 (6 bases). Sequencing ends 3 residues short of the CDR3 end; the germline J gene provides the rest. There are 13 residues in the CDR3. The germline CDR1 and CDR2 sequences are KGHSH and LQKENI. Trimming took off 4 bases at V and 7 bases at J, with 11 bases between the two ends.

The part of the CDR3 DNA that was read is TGTGCCAGCTCACGCTACAGGGGGCCTCAGCCC. It yields the protein CASSRYRGPQP. The CDR3 in full is CASSRYRGPQPQHF. The V gene is TRBV18, the J gene TRBJ1-5, with 9 positions matching TRBD1. Coverage ceases 3 residues before the CDR3 finishes, and the germline J gene fills in the end. CDR1 is KGHSH, CDR2 LQKENI, per germline. The CDR3 contains 14 residues. V lost 4 bases, J lost 6 bases, and 4 bases stayed unmatched.

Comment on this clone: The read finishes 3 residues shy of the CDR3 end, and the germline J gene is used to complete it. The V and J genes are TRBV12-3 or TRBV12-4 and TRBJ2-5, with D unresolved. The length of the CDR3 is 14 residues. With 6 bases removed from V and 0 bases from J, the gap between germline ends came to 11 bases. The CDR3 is CASRTLGYQETQYF. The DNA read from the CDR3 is TGTGCCAGCAGAACTTTAGGGTACCAAGAGACC.